The 26 T cell receptor beta chains reported below all come from one sample, sequenced in a study of T cells after yellow fever vaccination. TCRdb re-called the 5' RACE reads through MiXCR, storing one row per CDR3 protein. The sample carries around 350,000 distinct CDR3 sequences, roughly 11% recorded once. The material was PBMCs, obtained on the day of the first yellow fever vaccination. These receptors all come from a man younger than 35 who received the YFV17D yellow fever vaccine.

The genes are TRBV7-2 and TRBJ2-1; D call uncertain. CDR1 and CDR2 (germline): SGHTA, FQGNSA. Trimming removed 2 bases at V and 5 bases at J, with 13 bases between. The CDR3 totals 15 residues. CDR3: CASSLSSSSHNEQFF. The CDR3, as DNA: TGTGCCAGCAGCTTATCCTCTAGTTCCCACAATGAGCAGTTCTTC.

This clonotype was found a few times. The chain has TRBV5-1 and TRBJ2-1; a weak D match, TRBD1 (6 bases). Germline CDR1 is SGHRS and CDR2 is YFSETQ. There are 15 residues in the CDR3. V lost 4 bases and J lost 5, with 16 bases in between. This CDR3 is CASSVDRPQDNEQFF. CDR3 nucleotide sequence: TGCGCCAGCAGCGTCGACAGGCCCCAAGACAATGAGCAGTTCTTC.

The chain recombines TRBV24-1 with TRBJ2-5; D is undetermined. The V end lost 3 bases, the J end lost 3 bases, and 7 bases lay between the germline ends. The CDR3 contains 13 residues. Germline V gene sequence: CDR1 KGHDR, CDR2 SFDVKD. The CDR3 loop is CATSDLREETQYF. CDR3 coding DNA: TGTGCCACCAGTGATCTACGAGAAGAGACCCAGTACTTC.

The rearrangement joins TRBV7-9 to TRBJ2-2, with 9 bases aligning to TRBD1. In germline, CDR1 is SEHNR, CDR2 FQNEAQ (reference sequence). The CDR3 runs 15 residues. The J segment lost 0 bases and the V segment lost 6 bases, leaving 2 bases of the junction unmatched. DNA for the CDR3: TGTGCCAGCAGACGGACAGGGGCGAACACCGGGGAGCTGTTTTTT. It is translated as CASRRTGANTGELFF.

The chain has TRBV7-6 and TRBJ2-7, with D unclear. The CDR3 extends over 15 amino acids. The V gene's germline CDR1 is SGHVS and CDR2 FNYEAQ. V lost 3 bases to trimming and J lost 0 bases, with 12 bases between them. The CDR3 sequence: CASSFGSPRSYEQYF. The CDR3 DNA reads as TGTGCCAGCAGCTTCGGCAGCCCGCGCTCCTACGAGCAGTACTTC.

The gene calls are TRBV4-2 and TRBJ2-1; 16 bases map to TRBD2. CDR1 and CDR2 from the germline V gene are LGHNA and YNFKEQ. After removal of 0 bases from V and 0 bases from J, the junction contained 11 bases not matched to a gene. The CDR3 length is 22 residues. The CDR3 DNA sequence: TGTGCCAGCAGCCAAGATAATAGGCCGGGACTAGCGGGGGGGAGCTCCTACAATGAGCAGTTCTTC. As protein: CASSQDNRPGLAGGSSYNEQFF.

The chain couples TRBV10-3 to TRBJ1-5; no definite D call. Trimming cost V 0 bases and J 6 bases, with 6 bases left between them. CDR3 length: 13 residues. Germline V gene data show CDR1 as ENHRY and CDR2 as SYGVKD. The CDR3 DNA reads as TGTGCCATCAGTGAGTCGCAGAGTCAGCCCCAGCATTTT. Encoded protein: CAISESQSQPQHF.

This clonotype is medium-sized by share. The gene calls are TRBV10-3 and TRBJ2-7; TRBD2 is a possible D gene (6 bases). V lost 3 bases and J lost 3, with 15 bases in between. The CDR3 runs to 15 residues. CDR1 and CDR2 from the germline V gene are ENHRY and SYGVKD. The CDR3 DNA sequence: TGTGCCATCAGTGACCCGGGACTTCCTAACTACGAGCAGTACTTC. Translating gives CAISDPGLPNYEQYF.

This clonotype was counted between two and nine times. The chain couples TRBV27 to TRBJ2-5; D uncertain. The CDR3 contains 14 residues. V was trimmed by 6 bases and J by 2 bases, leaving 13 bases between them. CDR1 is MNHEY and CDR2 is SMNVEV in the germline V gene (reference sequence). CDR3 nucleotide sequence: TGTGCCAGCAGACGACTCGGAAATCAAGAGACCCAGTACTTC. It codes for CASRRLGNQETQYF.

This clonotype was detected a few times. This chain joins TRBV7-9 and TRBJ2-3; D is unclear. This CDR3 contains 15 residues. The V gene's germline CDR1 is SEHNR and CDR2 FQNEAQ (reference sequence). V was trimmed by 4 bases and J by 2 bases, leaving 13 bases between them. The CDR3 spells CASSSGPVLTDTQYF. Here the CDR3 DNA reads TGTGCCAGCAGCTCCGGACCGGTTCTCACAGATACGCAGTATTTT. The whole variable domain, filled in from reference TRBV7-9 and TRBJ2-3, reads DTGVSQNPRHKITKRGQNVTFRCDPISEHNRLYWYRQTLGQGPEFLTYFQNEAQLEKSRLLSDRFSAERPKGSFSTLEIQRTEQGDSAMYLCASSSGPVLTDTQYFGPGTRLTVL.

The chain links TRBV5-4 to TRBJ2-2; D might be TRBD1 or TRBD2, each matching 5 bases. The CDR3 contains 15 residues. Germline CDR1 is SGHNT and CDR2 is YYREEE (reference sequence). The V end was cut by 4 bases, the J end by 5 bases, with 15 bases between. As DNA, the CDR3 is TGTGCCAGCAGCCACTATCGGGACGGTACCGGGGAGCTGTTTTTT. Its translation: CASSHYRDGTGELFF.

The rearrangement uses TRBV5-1 and TRBJ2-1; 9 positions agree with TRBD1. This CDR3 has 15 residues. Trimming removed 4 bases from V and 5 bases from J; junction bases left unmatched: 7. CDR1 SGHRS and CDR2 YFSETQ come from the germline V gene. CDR3 amino acids: CASSTGTGNNNEQFF. The CDR3 region has the DNA TGCGCCAGCAGCACCGGGACAGGGAATAACAATGAGCAGTTCTTC.

This clonotype showed up just a few times. The J gene is TRBJ2-6, the V gene TRBV5-1; tentative D call: TRBD1 (6 bases). V was pared by 3 bases and J by 2 bases, with 9 bases between. The CDR3 is 15 amino acids. The germline V gene has CDR1 SGHRS and CDR2 YFSETQ. CDR3 sequence (DNA): TGCGCCAGCAGCTCCCAGGGGACTGGGGCCAACGTCCTGACTTTC. Amino acid sequence: CASSSQGTGANVLTF.

The V and J genes are TRBV20-1 and TRBJ2-1; 8 bases agree with TRBD2. Germline assignment: CDR1 DFQATT and CDR2 SNEGSKA (reference sequence). The CDR3 covers 14 residues. V gave up 2 bases and J gave up 7 bases; unmatched junction bases: 7. The DNA of the CDR3 is TGCAGTGCTAGAACGGGGGGGGCCAGGAATGAGCAGTTCTTC. It specifies CSARTGGARNEQFF.

This clonotype was detected only a few times. The chain has TRBV11-2 and TRBJ2-5; D assignment may be TRBD1 or TRBD2 (5 bases each). The CDR3 spans 12 residues. CDR1 SGHAT and CDR2 FQNNGV come from the germline V gene. V lost 5 bases and J lost 5, with 9 bases in between. The CDR3 sequence: CASSAEGETQYF. The CDR3 coding sequence is TGTGCCAGCAGCGCCGAGGGGGAGACCCAGTACTTC.

V and J are TRBV24-1 and TRBJ2-2, with 9 bases fitting TRBD1. V was pared by 4 bases and J by 7 bases, with 6 bases of the junction left unmatched. Germline values: CDR1 KGHDR, CDR2 SFDVKD. This CDR3 is built from 15 residues. The CDR3 sequence: CATSDYRGHGGELFF. CDR3 nucleotides: TGTGCCACCAGTGACTACAGGGGGCACGGCGGGGAGCTGTTTTTT.

This chain links TRBV9 with TRBJ2-5; the match to TRBD1 covers 7 bases. V was clipped by 2 bases and J by 2 bases; unmatched bases: 3. Germline lookup yields CDR1 SGDLS and CDR2 YYNGEE. The CDR3 spans 14 residues. The CDR3: CASSVGGQQETQYF. The CDR3 DNA reads as TGTGCCAGCAGCGTTGGGGGACAGCAAGAGACCCAGTACTTC.

This clonotype was recorded at least ten times. V is TRBV20-1 and J is TRBJ2-6; D may be TRBD1 (6 bases). Germline-derived CDR1 and CDR2 are DFQATT and SNEGSKA (reference sequence). This CDR3 is built from 13 residues. Trimming took off 6 bases at V and 5 bases at J, with 11 bases between the two ends. CDR3 nucleotides: TGCAGTGCGGACAGTGGAAGGGCCAACGTCCTGACTTTC. Encoded protein: CSADSGRANVLTF.

V and J are TRBV7-2 and TRBJ1-5; D gene unclear. This CDR3 contains 13 residues. Germline-derived CDR1 and CDR2 are SGHTA and FQGNSA. The V end was cut by 3 bases, the J end by 11 bases, with 14 bases between. CDR3 in amino acids: CASSLYMNQAQHF. CDR3 in DNA: TGTGCCAGCAGCTTGTACATGAACCAGGCCCAGCATTTT.

This clonotype was counted a few times. This chain uses TRBV5-4 with TRBJ2-5; D gene ambiguous. The length of the CDR3 is 15 residues. V lost 0 bases to trimming and J lost 7 bases, with 16 bases between them. In germline, CDR1 is SGHNT, CDR2 YYREEE (reference sequence). This CDR3 reads CASSLDGTWEATQYF. The CDR3 DNA is TGTGCCAGCAGCTTGGACGGTACCTGGGAAGCGACCCAGTACTTC. The full variable domain, completed using reference TRBV5-4 and TRBJ2-5, is ETGVTQSPTHLIKTRGQQVTLRCSSQSGHNTVSWYQQALGQGPQFIFQYYREEENGRGNFPPRFSGLQFPNYSSELNVNALELDDSALYLCASSLDGTWEATQYFGPGTRLLVL.

The CDR3 protein is CASSGRENYGYTF. The CDR3 DNA reads as TGTGCCAGCAGCGGCAGGGAGAACTATGGCTACACCTTC. The V and J genes are TRBV7-9 and TRBJ1-2, with D possibly matching TRBD1 (5 bases). V shed 5 bases and J shed 2 bases, with 9 bases lying between them. The CDR3 covers 13 residues. Looked up from germline, CDR1 is SEHNR and CDR2 is FQNEAQ (reference sequence).

This clonotype showed up just a few times. The chain carries TRBV4-3 and TRBJ2-7, with 8 bases that match TRBD1. J lost 1 base, V lost 0 bases, and 2 bases had no gene match. The germline gives CDR1 LGHNA, CDR2 YSLEER. This CDR3 has 15 amino acids. The CDR3 DNA reads TGCGCCAGCAGCCAAGATCGGGACAGGTCCTACGAGCAGTACTTC. This gives the protein CASSQDRDRSYEQYF.

V and J are TRBV5-1 and TRBJ2-3; 8 nucleotides match TRBD2. CDR1 SGHRS and CDR2 YFSETQ come from the germline V gene. V trimming: 4 bases; J trimming: 3 bases; junction bases outside the gene matches: 10. CDR3 length: 16 amino acids. DNA for the CDR3: TGCGCCAGCAGCCTCGGTCCAGCGGGAGATACAGATACGCAGTATTTT. The encoded protein is CASSLGPAGDTDTQYF.

V usage is TRBV5-5 and J usage is TRBJ1-1; TRBD1 is a possible D gene (6 bases). V dropped 4 bases and J dropped 7 bases, with 20 bases sitting between them. Germline CDR1 is SGHKS and CDR2 is YYEKEE (reference sequence). The CDR3 loop spans 15 amino acids. The CDR3 region is CASSAYDQGRNEAFF. The CDR3 DNA reads TGTGCCAGCAGCGCATACGACCAGGGGAGGAATGAAGCTTTCTTT.

The chain combines TRBV18 with TRBJ2-1; possible D gene TRBD1, 5 bases. CDR1 and CDR2 (germline): KGHSH, LQKENI. This CDR3 has 13 residues. The V end was cut by 1 base, the J end by 8 bases, with 9 bases between. CDR3 in amino acids: CASSPRRGDEQFF. The CDR3 DNA sequence: TGTGCCAGCTCACCACGTAGGGGCGATGAGCAGTTCTTC.

The CDR3 DNA sequence: TGTGCCAGCAGTCATCAGGGTACCCACGAGCAGTACGTC. Translating it yields CASSHQGTHEQYV. The chain employs TRBV6-2 or TRBV6-3 and TRBJ2-7; tentative D call: TRBD1 (5 bases). Trimming stripped 5 bases from V and 5 bases from J, with 13 bases between. The CDR3 contains 13 residues. Per the germline V gene, CDR1 is MNHEY and CDR2 is SVGEGT.